Listed here is a single T cell receptor (beta chain). Regions amplified from RNA transcripts were the TCR beta CDR3 regions. First-round RT-PCR with HTBI primers amplified the TCR CDR3 region. MiXCR, applied by TCRdb to the multiplex PCR reads, yields one record per CDR3 protein. The repertoire holds around 350,000 distinct CDR3 sequences, with 15% to 20% as singletons. The sample originates from a study of T cells in Graves' hyperthyroidism and ophthalmopathy. Germline V gene lookup returns CDR1 SGHAT and CDR2 FQNNGV. Trimming removed 4 bases from V and 6 bases from J; junction bases left unmatched: 17. This CDR3 region has 17 residues.

The sample taken for sequencing was blood. This chain links TRBV11-2 with TRBJ2-7; TRBD2 aligns across 8 bases. The origin of this receptor is a woman aged 18-35 years with Graves' hyperthyroidism. CDR3 region: CASSSQGSRGGWVEQYF. CDR3 DNA: TGTGCCAGCAGCTCACAAGGGTCCCGGGGGGGTTGGGTCGAGCAGTACTTC.